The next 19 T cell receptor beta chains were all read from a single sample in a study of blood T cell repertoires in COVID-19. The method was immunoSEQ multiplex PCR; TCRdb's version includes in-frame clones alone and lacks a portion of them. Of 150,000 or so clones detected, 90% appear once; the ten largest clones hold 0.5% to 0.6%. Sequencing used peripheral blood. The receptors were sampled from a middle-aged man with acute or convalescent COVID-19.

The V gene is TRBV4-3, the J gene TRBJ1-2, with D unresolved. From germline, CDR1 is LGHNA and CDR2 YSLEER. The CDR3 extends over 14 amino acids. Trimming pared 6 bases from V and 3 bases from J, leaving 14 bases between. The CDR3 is CASSYTARDYGYTF. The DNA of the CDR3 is TGCGCCAGCAGTTACACCGCCCGGGACTATGGCTACACCTTC.

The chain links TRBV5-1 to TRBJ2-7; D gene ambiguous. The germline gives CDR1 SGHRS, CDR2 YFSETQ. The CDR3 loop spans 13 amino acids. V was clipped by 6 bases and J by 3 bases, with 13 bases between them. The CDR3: CASTPTGGYEQYF. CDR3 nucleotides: TGCGCCAGCACCCCGACCGGCGGCTACGAGCAGTACTTC.

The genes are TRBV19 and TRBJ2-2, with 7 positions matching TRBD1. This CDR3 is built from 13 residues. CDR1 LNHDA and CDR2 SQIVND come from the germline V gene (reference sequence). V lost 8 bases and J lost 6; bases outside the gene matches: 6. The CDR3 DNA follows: TGTGCCAGTCTCCCCCAGGGGGCCGGGGAGCTGTTTTTT. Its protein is CASLPQGAGELFF.

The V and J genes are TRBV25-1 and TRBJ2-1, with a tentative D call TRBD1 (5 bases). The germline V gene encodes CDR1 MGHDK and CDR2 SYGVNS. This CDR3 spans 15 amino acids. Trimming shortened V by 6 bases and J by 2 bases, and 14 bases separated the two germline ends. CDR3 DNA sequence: TGTGCCAGCAGAAGCCCCAGGGCACCCTACAATGAGCAGTTCTTC. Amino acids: CASRSPRAPYNEQFF.

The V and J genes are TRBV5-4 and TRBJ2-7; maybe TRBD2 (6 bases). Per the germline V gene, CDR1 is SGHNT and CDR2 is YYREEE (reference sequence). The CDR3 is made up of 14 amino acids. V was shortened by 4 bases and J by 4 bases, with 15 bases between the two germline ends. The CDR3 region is CASSAGPSGYEQYF. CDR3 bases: TGTGCCAGCAGCGCGGGACCTAGTGGTTACGAGCAGTACTTC.

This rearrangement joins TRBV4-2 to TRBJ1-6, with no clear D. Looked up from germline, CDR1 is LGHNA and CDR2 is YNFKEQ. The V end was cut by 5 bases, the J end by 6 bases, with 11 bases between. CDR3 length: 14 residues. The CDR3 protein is CASSTDSLNSPLHF. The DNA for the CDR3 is TGTGCCAGCAGCACCGACTCTCTTAATTCACCCCTCCACTTT.

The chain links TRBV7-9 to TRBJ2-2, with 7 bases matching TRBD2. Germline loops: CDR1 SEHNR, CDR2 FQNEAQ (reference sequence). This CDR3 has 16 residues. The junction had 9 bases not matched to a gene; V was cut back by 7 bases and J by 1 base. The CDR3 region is CASTSPASGNTGELFF. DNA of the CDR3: TGTGCCAGCACCAGCCCGGCTAGCGGGAACACCGGGGAGCTGTTTTTT. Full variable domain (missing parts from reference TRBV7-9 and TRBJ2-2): DTGVSQNPRHKITKRGQNVTFRCDPISEHNRLYWYRQTLGQGPEFLTYFQNEAQLEKSRLLSDRFSAERPKGSFSTLEIQRTEQGDSAMYLCASTSPASGNTGELFFGEGSRLTVL.

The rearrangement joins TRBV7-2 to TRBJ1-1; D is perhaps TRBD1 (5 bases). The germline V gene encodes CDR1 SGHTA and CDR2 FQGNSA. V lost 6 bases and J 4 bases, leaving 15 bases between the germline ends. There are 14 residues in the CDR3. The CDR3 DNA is TGTGCCAGCAGACAAACGGGGGGATTCACTGAAGCTTTCTTT. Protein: CASRQTGGFTEAFF.

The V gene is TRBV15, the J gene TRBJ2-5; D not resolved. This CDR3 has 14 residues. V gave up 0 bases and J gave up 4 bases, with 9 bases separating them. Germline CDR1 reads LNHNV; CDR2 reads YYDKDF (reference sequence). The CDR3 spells CATSRDTGGETQYF. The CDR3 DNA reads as TGTGCCACCAGCAGAGATACTGGCGGAGAGACCCAGTACTTC.

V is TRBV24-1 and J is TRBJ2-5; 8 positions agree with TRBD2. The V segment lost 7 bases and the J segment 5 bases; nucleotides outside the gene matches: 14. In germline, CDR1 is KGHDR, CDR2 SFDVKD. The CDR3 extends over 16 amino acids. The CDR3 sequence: CATSSTSGDTRETQYF. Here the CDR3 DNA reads TGTGCCACCAGCTCTACTAGCGGAGACACCAGGGAGACCCAGTACTTC.

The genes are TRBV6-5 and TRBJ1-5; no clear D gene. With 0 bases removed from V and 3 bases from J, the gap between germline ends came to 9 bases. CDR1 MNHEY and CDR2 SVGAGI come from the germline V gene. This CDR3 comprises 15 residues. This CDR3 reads CASSYSSSHNQPQHF. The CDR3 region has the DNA TGTGCCAGCAGTTACTCGTCCAGTCACAATCAGCCCCAGCATTTT.

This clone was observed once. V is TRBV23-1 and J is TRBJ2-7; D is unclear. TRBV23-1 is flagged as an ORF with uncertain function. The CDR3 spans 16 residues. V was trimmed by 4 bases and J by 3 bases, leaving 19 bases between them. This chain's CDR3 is CASSPDSKEDLYEQYV. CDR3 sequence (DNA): TGCGCCAGCAGTCCTGATTCCAAAGAGGATCTCTACGAGCAGTACGTC.

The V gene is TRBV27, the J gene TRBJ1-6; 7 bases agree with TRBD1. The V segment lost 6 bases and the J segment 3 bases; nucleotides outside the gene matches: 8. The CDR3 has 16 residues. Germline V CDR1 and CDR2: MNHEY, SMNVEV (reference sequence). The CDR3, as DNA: TGTGCCAGCAGCCATCGACAGGGCAACTATAATTCACCCCTCCACTTT. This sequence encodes CASSHRQGNYNSPLHF.

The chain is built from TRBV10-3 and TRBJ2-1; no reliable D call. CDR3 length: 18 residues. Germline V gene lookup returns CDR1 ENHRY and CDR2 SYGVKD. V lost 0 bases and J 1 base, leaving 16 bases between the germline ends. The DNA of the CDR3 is TGTGCCATCAGTGAGTCGATGAGCAGGCGCCTGTCCTACAATGAGCAGTTCTTC. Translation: CAISESMSRRLSYNEQFF.

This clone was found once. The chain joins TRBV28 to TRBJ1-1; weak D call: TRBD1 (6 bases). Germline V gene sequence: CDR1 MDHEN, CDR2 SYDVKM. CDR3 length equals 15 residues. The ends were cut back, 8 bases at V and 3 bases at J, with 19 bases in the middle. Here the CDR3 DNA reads TGTGCCAGCTGCCGGGGGGCGGTCAGGTACACTGAAGCTTTCTTT. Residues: CASCRGAVRYTEAFF.

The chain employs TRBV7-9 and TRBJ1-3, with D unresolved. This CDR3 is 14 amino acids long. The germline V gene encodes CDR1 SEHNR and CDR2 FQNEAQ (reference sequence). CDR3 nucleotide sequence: TGTGCGCTAAGCGGAGTTTTCTCTGGAAACACCATATATTTT. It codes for CALSGVFSGNTIYF.

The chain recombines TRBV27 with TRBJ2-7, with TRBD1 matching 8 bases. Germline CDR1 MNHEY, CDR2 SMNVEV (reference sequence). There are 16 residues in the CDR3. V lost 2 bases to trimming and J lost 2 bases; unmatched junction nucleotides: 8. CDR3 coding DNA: TGTGCCAGCAGTTTACTCCCCGGGGACAGGACCTACGAGCAGTACTTC. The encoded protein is CASSLLPGDRTYEQYF.

The CDR3 here is CASRPTGINEKLFF. CDR3 coding DNA: TGTGCCAGTAGACCGACAGGGATTAATGAAAAACTGTTTTTT. V and J are TRBV19 and TRBJ1-4, with 7 bases identical to TRBD1. The germline V gene encodes CDR1 LNHDA and CDR2 SQIVND (reference sequence). Trimming took 6 bases from V and 4 from J; bases not matched to a gene: 5. The CDR3 is made up of 14 amino acids.

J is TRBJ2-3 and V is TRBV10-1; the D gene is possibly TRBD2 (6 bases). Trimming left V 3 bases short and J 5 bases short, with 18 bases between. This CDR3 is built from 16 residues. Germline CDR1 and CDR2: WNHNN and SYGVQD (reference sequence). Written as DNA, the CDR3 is TGCGCCAGCAGTGAATTGAGCGTGGAGGGCGTAGATACGCAGTATTTT. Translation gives CASSELSVEGVDTQYF.